The TCR beta chain described here comes from a study of T cells in Graves' hyperthyroidism and ophthalmopathy. Findings of the study overall: The model forecast ophthalmopathy, anticipating it by a median roughly 6.3 months before onset.

Authors of the study amplified TCR beta CDR3 regions from RNA transcripts. First-round RT-PCR targeting the TCR CDR3 was performed with the HTBI primer set. Each CDR3 protein gets one entry after TCRdb re-called the multiplex PCR reads with MiXCR. This repertoire shows 560,000 or so distinct CDR3 sequences, just over 45% found once; its top ten account for approximately 8.2%. It was uncontrolled infection, other autoimmune disease, pregnancy or lactation that excluded patients. Orbital computed tomography, thyroid ultrasound, serum thyroxine and TRAb, and clinical symptoms together informed the diagnoses. In germline, CDR1 is LNHNV, CDR2 YYDKDF (reference sequence). Germline trimming cut 1 base from V and 6 bases from J; bases unmatched to any gene: 6. This CDR3 comprises 16 residues. Turning to this clonotype: What it binds is not known.

The receptor comes from a woman between 18 and 30 years old with Graves' hyperthyroidism. Sample: peripheral blood or thyroid tissue (not recorded which). This sequence joins TRBV15 and TRBJ1-4; TRBD1 matches 9 bases. CDR3 bases: TGTGCCACCAGCAGAGTGGGGACAGGGTGGGATGAAAAACTGTTTTTT. Encoded protein: CATSRVGTGWDEKLFF. Supplemented by reference TRBV15 and TRBJ1-4, the full variable domain reads DAMVIQNPRYQVTQFGKPVTLSCSQTLNHNVMYWYQQKSSQAPKLLFHYYDKDFNNEADTPDNFQSRRPNTSFCFLDIRSPGLGDTAMYLCATSRVGTGWDEKLFFGSGTQLSVL.